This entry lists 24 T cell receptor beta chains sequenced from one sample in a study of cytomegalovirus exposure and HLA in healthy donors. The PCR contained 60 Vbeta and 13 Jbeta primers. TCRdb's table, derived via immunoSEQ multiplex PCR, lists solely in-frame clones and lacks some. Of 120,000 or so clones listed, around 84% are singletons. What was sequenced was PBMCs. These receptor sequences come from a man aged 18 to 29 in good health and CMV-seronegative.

CDR3 region: CASKYGGEETQYF. In nucleotides, the CDR3 is TGTGCCAGTAAATACGGGGGGGAAGAGACCCAGTACTTC. The rearrangement uses TRBV19 and TRBJ2-5; 8 bases fit TRBD2. Germline trimming cut 7 bases from V and 3 bases from J; bases unmatched to any gene: 4. Germline lookup yields CDR1 LNHDA and CDR2 SQIVND (reference sequence). The CDR3 is 13 residues long.

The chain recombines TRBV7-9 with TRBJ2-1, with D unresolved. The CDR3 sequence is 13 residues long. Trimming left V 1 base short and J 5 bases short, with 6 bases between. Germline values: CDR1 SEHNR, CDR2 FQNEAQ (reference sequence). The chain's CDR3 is CASSLGANNEQFF. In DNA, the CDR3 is TGTGCCAGCAGCTTAGGGGCCAACAATGAGCAGTTCTTC.

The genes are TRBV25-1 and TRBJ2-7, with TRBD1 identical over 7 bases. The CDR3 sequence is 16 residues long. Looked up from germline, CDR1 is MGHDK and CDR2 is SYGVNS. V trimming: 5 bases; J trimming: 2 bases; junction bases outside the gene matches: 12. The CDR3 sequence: CASSNLKADRAYEQYF. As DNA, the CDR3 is TGTGCCAGCAGTAATCTAAAGGCCGACAGGGCCTACGAGCAGTACTTC.

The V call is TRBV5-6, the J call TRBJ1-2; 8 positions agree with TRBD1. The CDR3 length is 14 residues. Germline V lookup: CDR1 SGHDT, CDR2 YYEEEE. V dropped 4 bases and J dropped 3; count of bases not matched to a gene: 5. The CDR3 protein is CASSRTGLDYGYTF. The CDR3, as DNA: TGTGCCAGCAGCAGGACAGGGCTGGACTATGGCTACACCTTC. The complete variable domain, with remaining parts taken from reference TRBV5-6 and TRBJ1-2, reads DAGVTQSPTHLIKTRGQQVTLRCSPKSGHDTVSWYQQALGQGPQFIFQYYEEEERQRGNFPDRFSGHQFPNYSSELNVNALLLGDSALYLCASSRTGLDYGYTFGSGTRLTVV.

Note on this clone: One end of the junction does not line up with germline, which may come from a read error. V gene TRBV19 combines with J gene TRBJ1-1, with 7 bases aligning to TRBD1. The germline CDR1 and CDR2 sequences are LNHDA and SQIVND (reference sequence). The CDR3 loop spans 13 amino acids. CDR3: CASSLDRVTEAFF. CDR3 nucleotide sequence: TGTGCCAGTAGTTTAGACAGGGTAACTGAAGCTTTCTTT.

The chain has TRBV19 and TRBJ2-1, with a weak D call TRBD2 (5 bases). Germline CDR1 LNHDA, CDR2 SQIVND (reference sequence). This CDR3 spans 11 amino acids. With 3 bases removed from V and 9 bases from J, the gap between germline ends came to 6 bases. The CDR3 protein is CASSIGVEQFF. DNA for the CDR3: TGTGCCAGTAGTATCGGGGTTGAGCAGTTCTTC. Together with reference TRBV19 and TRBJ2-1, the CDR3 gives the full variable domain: DGGITQSPKYLFRKEGQNVTLSCEQNLNHDAMYWYRQDPGQGLRLIYYSQIVNDFQKGDIAEGYSVSREKKESFPLTVTSAQKNPTAFYLCASSIGVEQFFGPGTRLTVL.

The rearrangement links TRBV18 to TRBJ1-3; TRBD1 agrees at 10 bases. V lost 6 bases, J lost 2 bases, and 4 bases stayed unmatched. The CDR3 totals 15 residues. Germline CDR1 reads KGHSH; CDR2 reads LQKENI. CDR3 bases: TGTGCCAGCTCGTCCGACAGGGGGCCTGGAAACACCATATATTTT. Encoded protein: CASSSDRGPGNTIYF.

The CDR3 reads CASSEASAGGPGNEQFF. DNA of the CDR3: TGTGCCAGCAGTGAAGCGTCCGCGGGGGGGCCCGGCAATGAGCAGTTCTTC. The V gene is TRBV2, the J gene TRBJ2-1; TRBD2 aligns across 9 bases. This CDR3 contains 17 residues. Germline loops: CDR1 SNHLY, CDR2 FYNNEI. J gave up 6 bases and V 0 bases, and 9 bases lay outside the gene matches.

DNA of the CDR3: TGTGCCAGCCATAGGGAGAGCTCCTACAATGAGCAGTTCTTC. Protein sequence: CASHRESSYNEQFF. The chain uses TRBV2 and TRBJ2-1; D might be TRBD2 (5 bases). Trimming cost V 8 bases and J 0 bases, with 11 bases left between them. CDR1 is SNHLY, CDR2 FYNNEI, per germline. The CDR3 loop spans 14 amino acids.

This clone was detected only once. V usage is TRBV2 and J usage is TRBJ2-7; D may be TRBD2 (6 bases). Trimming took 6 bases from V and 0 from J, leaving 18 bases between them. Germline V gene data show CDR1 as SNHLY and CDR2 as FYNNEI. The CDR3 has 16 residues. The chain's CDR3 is CASSPGEPTLSYEQYF. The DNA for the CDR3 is TGTGCCAGCAGCCCGGGGGAGCCGACGCTCTCCTACGAGCAGTACTTC. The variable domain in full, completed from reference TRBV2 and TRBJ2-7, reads EPEVTQTPSHQVTQMGQEVILRCVPISNHLYFYWYRQILGQKVEFLVSFYNNEISEKSEIFDDQFSVERPDGSNFTLKIRSTKLEDSAMYFCASSPGEPTLSYEQYFGPGTRLTVT.

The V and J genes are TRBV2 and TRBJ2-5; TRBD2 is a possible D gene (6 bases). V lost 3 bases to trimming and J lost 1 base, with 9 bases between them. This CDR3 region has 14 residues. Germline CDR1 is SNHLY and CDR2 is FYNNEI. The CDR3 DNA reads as TGTGCCAGCAGTGAGTCGACTAGCCAAGAGACCCAGTACTTC. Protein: CASSESTSQETQYF.

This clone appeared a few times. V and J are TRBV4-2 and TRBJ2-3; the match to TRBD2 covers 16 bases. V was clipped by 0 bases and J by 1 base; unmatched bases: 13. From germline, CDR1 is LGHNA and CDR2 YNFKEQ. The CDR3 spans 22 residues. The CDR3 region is CASSQDLYGTSGGVGRTDTQYF. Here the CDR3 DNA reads TGTGCCAGCAGCCAAGATTTATACGGGACTAGCGGGGGGGTAGGGCGCACAGATACGCAGTATTTT.

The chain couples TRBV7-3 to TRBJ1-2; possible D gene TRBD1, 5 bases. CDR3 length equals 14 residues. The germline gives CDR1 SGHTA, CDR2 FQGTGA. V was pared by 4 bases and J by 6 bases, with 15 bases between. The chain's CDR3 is CASSSPNRSNGYTF. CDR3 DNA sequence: TGTGCCAGCAGCTCCCCGAACAGGTCCAATGGCTACACCTTC.

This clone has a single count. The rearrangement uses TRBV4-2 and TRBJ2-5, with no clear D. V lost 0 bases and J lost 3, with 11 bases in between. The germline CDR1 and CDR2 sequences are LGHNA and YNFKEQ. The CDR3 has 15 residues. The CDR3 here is CASSQDPSLKETQYF. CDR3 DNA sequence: TGTGCCAGCAGCCAAGATCCGAGCCTCAAAGAGACCCAGTACTTC.

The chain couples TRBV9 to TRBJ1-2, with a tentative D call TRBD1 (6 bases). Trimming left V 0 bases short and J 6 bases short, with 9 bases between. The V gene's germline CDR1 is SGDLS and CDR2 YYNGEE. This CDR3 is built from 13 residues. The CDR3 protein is CASSVGTVDGYTF. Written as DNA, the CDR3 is TGTGCCAGCAGCGTAGGGACAGTCGATGGCTACACCTTC.

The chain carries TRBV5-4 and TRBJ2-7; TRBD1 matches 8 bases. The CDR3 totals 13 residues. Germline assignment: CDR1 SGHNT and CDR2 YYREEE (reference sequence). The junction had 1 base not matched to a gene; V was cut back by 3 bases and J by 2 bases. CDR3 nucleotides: TGTGCCAGCAGCTGGGACAGGACCTACGAGCAGTACTTC. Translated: CASSWDRTYEQYF.

The CDR3 loop reads CASSLGGVSNQPQHF. As DNA, the CDR3 is TGTGCCAGCAGTTTGGGAGGGGTTAGCAATCAGCCCCAGCATTTT. V gene TRBV27 combines with J gene TRBJ1-5; a weak D match, TRBD1 (5 bases). This CDR3 region has 15 residues. Trimming pared 3 bases from V and 0 bases from J, leaving 9 bases between. CDR1 and CDR2 from the germline V gene are MNHEY and SMNVEV (reference sequence).

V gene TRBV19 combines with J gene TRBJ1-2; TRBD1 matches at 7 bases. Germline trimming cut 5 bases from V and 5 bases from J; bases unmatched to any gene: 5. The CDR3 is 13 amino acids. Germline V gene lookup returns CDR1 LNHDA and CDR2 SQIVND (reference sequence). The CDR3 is CASSVAGGYGYTF. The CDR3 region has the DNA TGTGCCAGTAGTGTGGCAGGGGGATATGGCTACACCTTC. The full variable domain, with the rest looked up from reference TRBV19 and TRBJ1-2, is DGGITQSPKYLFRKEGQNVTLSCEQNLNHDAMYWYRQDPGQGLRLIYYSQIVNDFQKGDIAEGYSVSREKKESFPLTVTSAQKNPTAFYLCASSVAGGYGYTFGSGTRLTVV.

The chain's CDR3 is CASSLEVGANTGELFF. CDR3 DNA: TGTGCCAGCAGCTTAGAAGTGGGCGCGAACACCGGGGAGCTGTTTTTT. The chain carries TRBV7-8 and TRBJ2-2; no clear D. The V gene lost 1 base and the J gene lost 0 bases, with 9 bases spanning the gap. This CDR3 is built from 16 residues. Germline V gene lookup returns CDR1 SGHVS and CDR2 FQNEAQ.

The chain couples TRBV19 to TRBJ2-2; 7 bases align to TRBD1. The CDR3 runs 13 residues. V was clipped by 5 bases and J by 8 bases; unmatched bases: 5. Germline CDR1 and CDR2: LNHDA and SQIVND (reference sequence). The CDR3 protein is CASSEQGRGELFF. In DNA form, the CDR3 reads TGTGCCAGTAGTGAACAGGGGAGAGGGGAGCTGTTTTTT.

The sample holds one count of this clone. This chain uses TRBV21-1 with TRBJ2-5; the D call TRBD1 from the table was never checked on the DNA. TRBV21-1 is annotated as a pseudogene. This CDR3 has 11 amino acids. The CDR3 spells CASSHRETQYF. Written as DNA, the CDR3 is TGTGCCAGCAGCCACAGGGAGACCCAGTACTTC.

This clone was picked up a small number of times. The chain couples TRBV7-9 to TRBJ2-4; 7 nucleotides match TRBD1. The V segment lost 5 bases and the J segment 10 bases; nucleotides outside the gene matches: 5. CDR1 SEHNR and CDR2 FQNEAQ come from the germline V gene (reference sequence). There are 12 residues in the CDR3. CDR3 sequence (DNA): TGTGCCAGCAGCGCCCGGACAGGTATTCAGTACTTC. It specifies CASSARTGIQYF.

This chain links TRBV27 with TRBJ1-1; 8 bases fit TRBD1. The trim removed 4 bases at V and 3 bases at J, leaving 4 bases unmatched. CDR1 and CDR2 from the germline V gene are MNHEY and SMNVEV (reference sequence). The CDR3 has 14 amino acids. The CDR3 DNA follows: TGTGCCAGCAGTTCCCAGGGGGCTGACACTGAAGCTTTCTTT. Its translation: CASSSQGADTEAFF.

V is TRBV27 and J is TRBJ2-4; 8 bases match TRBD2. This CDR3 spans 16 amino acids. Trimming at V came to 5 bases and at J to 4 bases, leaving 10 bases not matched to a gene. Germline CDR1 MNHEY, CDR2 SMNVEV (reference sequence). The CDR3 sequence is CASSTLGGAVKNIQYF. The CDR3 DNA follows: TGTGCCAGCAGTACCCTCGGGGGGGCGGTTAAAAACATTCAGTACTTC.